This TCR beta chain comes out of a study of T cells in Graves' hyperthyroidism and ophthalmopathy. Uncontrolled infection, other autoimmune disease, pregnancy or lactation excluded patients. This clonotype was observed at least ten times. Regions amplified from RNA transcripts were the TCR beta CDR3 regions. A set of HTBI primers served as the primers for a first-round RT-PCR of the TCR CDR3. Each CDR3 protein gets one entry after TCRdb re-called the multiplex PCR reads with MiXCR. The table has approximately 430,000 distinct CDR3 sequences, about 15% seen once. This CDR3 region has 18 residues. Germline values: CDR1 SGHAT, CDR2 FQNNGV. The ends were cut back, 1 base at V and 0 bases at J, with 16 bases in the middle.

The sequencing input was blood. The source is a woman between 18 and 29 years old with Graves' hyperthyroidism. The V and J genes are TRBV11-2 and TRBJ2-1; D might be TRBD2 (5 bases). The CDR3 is CASSLGRVLALSYNEQFF. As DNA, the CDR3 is TGTGCCAGCAGCTTAGGTCGAGTATTAGCGCTCTCCTACAATGAGCAGTTCTTC.